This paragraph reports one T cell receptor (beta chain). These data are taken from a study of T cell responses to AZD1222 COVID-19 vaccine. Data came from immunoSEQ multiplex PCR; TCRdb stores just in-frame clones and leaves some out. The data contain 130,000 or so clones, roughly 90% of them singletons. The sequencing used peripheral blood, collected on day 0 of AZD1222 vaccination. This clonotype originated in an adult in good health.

CDR3 region: CASSQGAGPRNEQFF. The CDR3 nucleotides read TGTGCCAGCAGCCAAGGTGCGGGGCCGAGAAATGAGCAGTTCTTC. The V call is TRBV3-1 (or the pseudogene TRBV3-2), the J call TRBJ2-1; D might be TRBD2 (6 bases). CDR1 LGHDT and CDR2 YNNKEL come from the germline V gene (reference sequence). With 1 base removed from V and 7 bases from J, the gap between germline ends came to 14 bases. This CDR3 is 15 amino acids long.